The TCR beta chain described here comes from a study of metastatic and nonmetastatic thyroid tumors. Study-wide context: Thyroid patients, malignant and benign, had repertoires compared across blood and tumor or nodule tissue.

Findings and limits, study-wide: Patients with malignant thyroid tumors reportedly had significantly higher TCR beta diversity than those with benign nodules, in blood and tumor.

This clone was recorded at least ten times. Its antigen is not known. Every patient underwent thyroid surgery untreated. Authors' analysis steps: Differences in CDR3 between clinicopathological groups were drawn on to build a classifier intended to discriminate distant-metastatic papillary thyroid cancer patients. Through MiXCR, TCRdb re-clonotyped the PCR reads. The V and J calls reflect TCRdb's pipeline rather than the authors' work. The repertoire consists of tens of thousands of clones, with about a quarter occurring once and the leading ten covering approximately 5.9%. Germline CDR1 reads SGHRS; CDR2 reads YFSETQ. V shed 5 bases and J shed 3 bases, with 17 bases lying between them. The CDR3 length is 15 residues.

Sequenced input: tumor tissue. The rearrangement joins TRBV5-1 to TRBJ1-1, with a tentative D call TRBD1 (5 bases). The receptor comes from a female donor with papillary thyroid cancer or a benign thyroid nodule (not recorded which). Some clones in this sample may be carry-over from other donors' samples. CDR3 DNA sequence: TGCGCCAGCAGTCCCCGTGTAGGGGCGGACACTGAAGCTTTCTTT. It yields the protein CASSPRVGADTEAFF.